These 8 T cell receptor beta chains share one sample of origin, sequenced in a study of shared clonotypes between healthy human individuals. Produced via immunoSEQ multiplex PCR; TCRdb's table is partial and in-frame only. This sample has roughly 2.5 million clones, with 85% to 95% found just once. Material: naive CD4+ T cells sorted from blood. Described subset: CD45RA+ positively selected. The receptors stem from a young man in good health.

The chain links TRBV15 to TRBJ1-2; perhaps TRBD1 as D (6 bases). Trimming stripped 3 bases from V and 7 bases from J, with 15 bases between. The CDR3 has 14 residues. CDR1 and CDR2 from the germline V gene are LNHNV and YYDKDF (reference sequence). The CDR3, as DNA: TGTGCCACCAGCAGGAACAGGGCCGACCGTGGCTACACCTTC. This encodes CATSRNRADRGYTF.

The CDR3 DNA reads as TGTGCCAGCAGCTTAGTTTTGTGGGGGGGCCTTAATGAGCAGTTCTTC. Translation gives CASSLVLWGGLNEQFF. The chain employs TRBV11-2 and TRBJ2-1; D might be TRBD2 (7 bases). Germline CDR1 and CDR2: SGHAT and FQNNGV. This CDR3 has 16 amino acids. Trimming left V 1 base short and J 7 bases short, with 17 bases between.

This clone has just one count. This chain links TRBV18 with TRBJ1-6; D is ambiguous. CDR1 and CDR2 from the germline V gene are KGHSH and LQKENI. V was shortened by 2 bases and J by 5 bases, with 16 bases between the two germline ends. The CDR3 consists of 17 residues. Here the CDR3 DNA reads TGTGCCAGCTCACCATTAACAGCGTTACTAAATAATTCACCCCTCCACTTT. Encoded protein: CASSPLTALLNNSPLHF.

The chain is built from TRBV4-3 and TRBJ1-4, with D possibly matching TRBD1 (5 bases). There are 17 residues in the CDR3. Trimming cost V 0 bases and J 5 bases, with 16 bases left between them. Germline V CDR1 and CDR2: LGHNA, YSLEER. The DNA for the CDR3 is TGCGCCAGCAGCCAAGATCCAGCGGGCAGGGAAAATGAAAAACTGTTTTTT. Translation gives CASSQDPAGRENEKLFF.

J is TRBJ2-3 and V is TRBV9, with TRBD2 matching 13 bases. The V segment lost 0 bases and the J segment 1 base; nucleotides outside the gene matches: 5. Germline assignment: CDR1 SGDLS and CDR2 YYNGEE. This CDR3 has 18 amino acids. CDR3 amino acids: CASSVGTSGSGGTDTQYF. Here the CDR3 DNA reads TGTGCCAGCAGCGTAGGGACTAGCGGGAGCGGGGGCACAGATACGCAGTATTTT.

The rearrangement links TRBV7-3 to TRBJ2-1, with 11 bases lining up with TRBD2. V lost 2 bases to trimming and J lost 8 bases; unmatched junction nucleotides: 8. CDR1 is SGHTA and CDR2 is FQGTGA in the germline V gene. The CDR3 is made up of 16 amino acids. CDR3 residues: CASSLAATSGGHEQFF. The CDR3 DNA sequence: TGTGCCAGCAGCTTAGCCGCTACTAGCGGGGGTCATGAGCAGTTCTTC.

The chain carries TRBV28 and TRBJ1-1; 7 bases agree with TRBD1. Germline-derived CDR1 and CDR2 are MDHEN and SYDVKM. With V trimmed by 5 bases and J by 4 bases, 10 bases remained unmatched. This CDR3 comprises 15 residues. CDR3 in amino acids: CASSPPGQKVTEAFF. In DNA, the CDR3 is TGTGCCAGCAGTCCCCCGGGACAGAAGGTCACTGAAGCTTTCTTT.

V gene TRBV18 combines with J gene TRBJ1-3; D not certain. V shed 5 bases and J shed 4 bases, with 15 bases lying between them. From germline, CDR1 is KGHSH and CDR2 LQKENI. This CDR3 contains 15 residues. Here the CDR3 reads CASSNWDKAGNTIYF. CDR3 DNA: TGTGCCAGCTCAAATTGGGATAAGGCGGGAAACACCATATATTTT.